A selection of T cell receptor beta chains follows, all from one sample in a study of blood T cell repertoires in COVID-19. TCRdb's copy holds only in-frame clones and misses some; the assay was immunoSEQ multiplex PCR. The sample holds around 300,000 clones, roughly 89% seen once. Specimen: PBMCs or T cells enriched from blood (not recorded which). Receptors were obtained from a woman aged 55-69 years who had recovered from COVID-19. Each CDR3 is given with its conserved first and last residue. The D gene is left open where the match is weak. Size is stated for part of the rows, as once, few or many counts, or as a class when the clone is expanded.

d_call clone_size j_call v_call cdr3_aa cdr3_nt
TRBD1 . TRBJ2-1 TRBV7-3 CASSFQGAREQFF TGTGCCAGCAGCTTCCAGGGGGCTCGGGAGCAGTTCTTC
. . TRBJ2-7 TRBV4-2 CASSQLTQASYEQYF TGTGCCAGCAGCCAACTGACCCAGGCGAGCTACGAGCAGTACTTC
. once TRBJ1-2 TRBV5-1 CASSLLRGYGYTF TGCGCCAGCAGCTTGCTGAGAGGCTATGGCTACACCTTC
. . TRBJ1-3 TRBV9 CASSVASLGNTIYF TGTGCCAGCAGCGTAGCCTCGCTAGGAAACACCATATATTTT
. . TRBJ1-4 TRBV10-2 CASRNQVPNEKLFF TGCGCCAGCAGGAACCAGGTTCCTAATGAAAAACTGTTTTTT
TRBD2 once TRBJ2-7 TRBV30 CAWRRGGASGAYEQYF TGTGCCTGGAGAAGGGGAGGCGCTAGCGGGGCCTACGAGCAGTACTTC
. once TRBJ2-1 TRBV5-1 CASSLSGHNEQFF TGCGCCAGCAGCCTTAGCGGACACAATGAGCAGTTCTTC
TRBD2 once TRBJ2-1 TRBV2 CASSDPGGGADEQFF TGTGCCAGCAGTGATCCGGGCGGGGGTGCCGATGAGCAGTTCTTC
. . TRBJ2-1 TRBV19 CASSIPPGRYNEQFF TGTGCCAGTAGTATACCCCCGGGGAGGTACAATGAGCAGTTCTTC
. . TRBJ2-4 TRBV12-3/TRBV12-4 CASSLGTNSRYF TGTGCCAGCAGTTTAGGGACAAACTCCCGGTACTTC
. . TRBJ1-6 TRBV3-1/TRBV3-2 CASSQAPLSNSPLHF TGTGCCAGCAGCCAAGCCCCGTTGAGTAATTCACCCCTCCACTTT
. once TRBJ2-2 TRBV11-2 CASSSTSGAGELFF TGTGCCAGCAGCTCGACTTCCGGGGCCGGGGAGCTGTTTTTT
TRBD1 . TRBJ1-4 TRBV30 CAWSPQGARLFF TGTGCCTGGAGTCCTCAGGGGGCGCGACTGTTTTTT
. . TRBJ2-7 TRBV6-5 CAITGVGRGPYEQYF TGTGCCATCACGGGGGTTGGCCGGGGACCCTACGAGCAGTACTTC
TRBD1 . TRBJ1-5 TRBV6-4 CASSDGQDGYVIGSNQPQHF TGTGCCAGCAGTGACGGACAGGACGGGTATGTGATAGGAAGCAATCAGCCCCAGCATTTT
. . TRBJ2-7 TRBV21-1 CASSKRGSGETRVYEQYF TGTGCCAGCAGCAAACGGGGTAGCGGGGAAACTAGGGTCTACGAGCAGTACTTC
TRBD2 . TRBJ2-4 TRBV4-1 CASSQVIAGDQYF TGCGCCAGCAGCCAAGTTATAGCGGGGGATCAGTACTTC
TRBD1 once TRBJ2-7 TRBV6-5 CASRDRGSSYEQYF TGTGCCAGCAGAGACAGGGGGAGCTCCTACGAGCAGTACTTC
. . TRBJ2-7 TRBV10-1 CASSVAYEQYF TGCGCCAGCAGCGTCGCCTACGAGCAGTACTTC
TRBD1 . TRBJ1-1 TRBV6-6 CASSYGTGITEAFF TGTGCCAGCAGTTACGGGACAGGAATCACTGAAGCTTTCTTT
TRBD1 . TRBJ2-7 TRBV7-9 CASSPQSGQGLYEQYF TGTGCCAGCAGCCCACAATCCGGACAGGGGCTCTACGAGCAGTACTTC
TRBD1 . TRBJ1-2 TRBV7-9 CASSPGTGNGYTF TGTGCCAGCAGCCCCGGGACAGGGAATGGCTACACCTTC
. . TRBJ1-2 TRBV28 CASTWGGLKNYGYTF TGTGCCAGCACTTGGGGGGGTCTTAAGAACTATGGCTACACCTTC
TRBD1 . TRBJ2-7 TRBV5-8 CASIRIWTGIGEQYF TGTGCCAGCATTAGAATCTGGACAGGGATCGGTGAGCAGTACTTC
TRBD2 . TRBJ2-2 TRBV2 CASSVVVAGGPGELFF TGTGCCAGCAGTGTCGTGGTAGCGGGGGGGCCCGGGGAGCTGTTTTTT
. once TRBJ2-7 TRBV9 CASSPREGVRTYEQYF TGTGCCAGCAGCCCAAGGGAAGGGGTGAGAACCTACGAGCAGTACTTC
. . TRBJ1-1 TRBV3-1/TRBV3-2 CASSQEVRARVNTEAFF TGTGCCAGCAGCCAAGAAGTCAGGGCCAGGGTCAACACTGAAGCTTTCTTT
. . TRBJ1-4 TRBV4-1 CASSQVGRVNEKLFF TGCGCCAGCAGCCAAGTAGGCAGGGTGAACGAAAAACTGTTTTTT
. . TRBJ1-2 TRBV19 CASSTLPLGYGYTF TGTGCCAGTAGTACCCTTCCGCTAGGCTATGGCTACACCTTC
TRBD1 . TRBJ1-5 TRBV10-3 CAISQTGAQPQHF TGTGCCATCAGTCAGACAGGGGCGCAGCCCCAGCATTTT
TRBD2 . TRBJ2-7 TRBV19 CASSITGEGYEQYF TGTGCCAGTAGTATAACCGGGGAGGGGTACGAGCAGTACTTC
. . TRBJ1-2 TRBV3-1/TRBV3-2 CASSQDAGGRGYTF TGTGCCAGCAGCCAAGATGCCGGGGGGCGAGGCTACACCTTC
TRBD2 . TRBJ2-3 TRBV5-1 CASSLIGTRSFDTQYF TGCGCCAGCAGCCTCATCGGGACTAGGAGCTTCGATACGCAGTATTTT
TRBD1 . TRBJ1-1 TRBV6-5 CASTGTGNTEAFF TGTGCCAGCACGGGGACAGGGAACACTGAAGCTTTCTTT
TRBD1 . TRBJ2-7 TRBV19 CASSRKRGPYEQYF TGTGCCAGTAGTAGGAAAAGGGGGCCCTACGAGCAGTACTTC
. . TRBJ1-5 TRBV2 CASSLGQLFQPQHF TGTGCCAGCAGCTTAGGACAGCTCTTTCAGCCCCAGCATTTT
. . TRBJ1-4 TRBV30 CAWRDLRTEINEKLFF TGTGCCTGGAGGGACTTACGGACAGAAATTAATGAAAAACTGTTTTTT
. . TRBJ2-7 TRBV4-2 CASSQDVVSSSYEQYF TGTGCCAGCAGCCAAGATGTCGTATCTAGTAGCTACGAGCAGTACTTC
TRBD2 . TRBJ2-7 TRBV29-1 CSVRLWAGEESRYEQYF TGCAGCGTTAGATTGTGGGCGGGAGAGGAATCGCGCTACGAGCAGTACTTC
. . TRBJ1-1 TRBV18 CASSRLPGENTEAFF TGTGCCAGCTCACGTCTTCCCGGAGAGAACACTGAAGCTTTCTTT
. . TRBJ1-2 TRBV4-1 CASSQQRGRGYTF TGCGCCAGCAGCCAACAAAGGGGCAGAGGCTACACCTTC
. . TRBJ1-1 TRBV6-5 CASSLRKNTEAFF TGTGCCAGCAGTCTCAGAAAGAACACTGAAGCTTTCTTT
TRBD2 . TRBJ2-1 TRBV7-2 CASSQTSGPYNEQFF TGTGCCAGCAGCCAGACTAGCGGCCCTTACAATGAGCAGTTCTTC
. . TRBJ2-1 TRBV19 CASSIGAAGLYNEQFF TGTGCCAGTAGTATAGGGGCGGCGGGACTCTACAATGAGCAGTTCTTC
TRBD2 . TRBJ2-1 TRBV7-9 CASSLPLAGRSYNEQFF TGTGCCAGCAGCTTACCCCTAGCGGGAAGGTCCTACAATGAGCAGTTCTTC
TRBD2 . TRBJ2-5 TRBV5-6 CASSSGTSGRTQYF TGTGCCAGCAGCTCCGGGACTAGCGGTAGGACCCAGTACTTC
. . TRBJ1-2 TRBV27 CASSLGGGFGYGYTF TGTGCCAGCAGTTTAGGGGGGGGTTTCGGGTATGGCTACACCTTC
. . TRBJ1-4 TRBV9 CASSVEVAGRLFF TGTGCCAGCAGCGTAGAGGTGGCGGGCCGACTGTTTTTT
. . TRBJ1-3 TRBV11-3 CASSSESGNTIYF TGTGCCAGCTCCTCTGAGTCTGGAAACACCATATATTTT
. once TRBJ2-3 TRBV3-1/TRBV3-2 CASSIGGDTQYF TGTGCCAGCAGCATTGGAGGAGATACGCAGTATTTT
. . TRBJ1-4 TRBV27 CASRKTAFNEKLFF TGTGCCAGCAGGAAGACAGCGTTCAATGAAAAACTGTTTTTT
. once TRBJ1-2 TRBV3-1/TRBV3-2 CASSQGPQANYGYTF TGTGCCAGCAGCCAAGGGCCCCAGGCCAACTATGGCTACACCTTC
. . TRBJ2-3 TRBV27 CASSENTDTQYF TGTGCCAGCAGTGAGAACACAGATACGCAGTATTTT
TRBD2 . TRBJ2-5 TRBV12-3/TRBV12-4 CASSLREETQYF TGTGCCAGCAGTTTGCGGGAGGAGACCCAGTACTTC
TRBD1 . TRBJ1-5 TRBV15 CATSTRDRGYQPQHF TGTGCCACCAGCACCCGGGACAGGGGGTATCAGCCCCAGCATTTT